The rows below give T cell receptor beta chains drawn from one sample of a study of OX40 agonist ivuxolimab in advanced cancers. Measured with immunoSEQ multiplex PCR; TCRdb has only the in-frame clones, and not every one. The table has some 71,000 clones, 90% to 95% seen once. The source material was CD4+ or CD8+ T cells sorted from blood, sampled in a trial of the OX40 agonist ivuxolimab. The receptors shown here come from an adult with an advanced solid tumor such as melanoma, head and neck, liver or kidney cancer. The conserved cysteine and the conserved F or W are not part of the CDR3 here. The order of the fields is V gene, J gene, CDR3 protein.

>TRBV6-6|TRBJ1-2
ASSYTNKNYGYT
>TRBV5-1|TRBJ2-7
ASSLESGYEQY
>TRBV7-6|TRBJ1-2
ASSLTGQGGGYT
>TRBV7-3|TRBJ2-3
ASSPGLADTDTQY
>TRBV27|TRBJ2-7
ASSMTRTSGSYEQY
>TRBV7-9|TRBJ1-1
ASSLVDTEAF
>TRBV7-3|TRBJ2-1
ASSYDQYNEQF
>TRBV9|TRBJ1-2
ASSGRGLNGYT
>TRBV5-1|TRBJ2-1
ASSPLAGILDEQF
>TRBV28|TRBJ1-2
ASSLSGEILAADGYT
>TRBV7-8|NA
ASRNLPYEQY
>TRBV7-6|TRBJ1-1
ASSHWGQGASNTEAF
>TRBV5-1|TRBJ2-3
ASSLGLASTDTQY
>TRBV9|TRBJ1-1
ASSGQGANTEAF
>TRBV7-8|TRBJ2-3
ASTHDTQY
>TRBV6-5|TRBJ1-1
ASSYLVTEAF
>TRBV7-2|TRBJ2-1
ASSSGIYNEQF
>TRBV7-9|TRBJ2-1
ASSFSGRASNEQF
>TRBV6-6|TRBJ2-7
ASSPRDSAYEQY
>TRBV28|TRBJ2-1
ASRPSGSSYNEQF
>TRBV4-1|TRBJ2-7
ASSLTAGGSYEQY
>TRBV28|TRBJ2-7
ASSRGQSYEQY
>TRBV11-2|TRBJ1-1
ASSLPRGGHTEAF
>TRBV30|TRBJ2-5
AWSVGSQETQY